What follows are 5 T cell receptor beta chains derived from one specimen sequenced in a study of preoperative IRX-2 immunotherapy in early breast cancer. Treatment given: preoperative locoregional IRX-2 cytokine immunotherapy. Only in-frame clones appear in the TCRdb table, and some are missing; sequencing was by immunoSEQ multiplex PCR. In the table there are around 28,000 clones, around 87% of which are singletons. Sample collection occurred from a patient treated with IRX-2 immunotherapy. The receptors derive from a human donor with breast cancer.

V and J are TRBV29-1 and TRBJ1-5; D might be TRBD1 (6 bases). The CDR3 contains 12 residues. The germline gives CDR1 SQVTM, CDR2 ANQGSEA. V lost 7 bases to trimming and J lost 5 bases, with 12 bases between them. The CDR3 DNA reads TGCAGCGCGGGGGCGCGGGATCAGCCCCAGCATTTT. Residues: CSAGARDQPQHF. The entire variable domain, with the rest obtained from reference TRBV29-1 and TRBJ1-5, is as follows: SAVISQKPSRDICQRGTSLTIQCQVDSQVTMMFWYRQQPGQSLTLIATANQGSEATYESGFVIDKFPISRPNLTFSTLTVSNMSPEDSSIYLCSAGARDQPQHFGDGTRLSIL.

A few counts support this clone. This chain's CDR3 is CASSLGAGTPYGYTF. CDR3 coding DNA: TGTGCCAGCAGCTTAGGTGCAGGGACCCCTTATGGCTACACCTTC. The gene calls are TRBV11-2 and TRBJ1-2, with a possible D match to TRBD1 (5 bases). Germline V CDR1 and CDR2: SGHAT, FQNNGV. The V and J ends lost 1 base and 5 bases respectively, with 14 bases between them. CDR3 length: 15 amino acids. The entire variable domain, with the rest obtained from reference TRBV11-2 and TRBJ1-2, is as follows: EAGVAQSPRYKIIEKRQSVAFWCNPISGHATLYWYQQILGQGPKLLIQFQNNGVVDDSQLPKDRFSAERLKGVDSTLKIQPAKLEDSAVYLCASSLGAGTPYGYTFGSGTRLTVV.

The chain employs TRBV18 and TRBJ1-4; D remains ambiguous. Deletions cut 7 bases from V and 8 bases from J, with 14 bases between. Germline loops: CDR1 KGHSH, CDR2 LQKENI. This CDR3 region has 13 residues. CDR3 sequence (DNA): TGTGCCAGCTGTGCCGGGTCACGAGAAAAACTGTTTTTT. Protein: CASCAGSREKLFF.

This clone was recorded only once. The rearrangement links TRBV19 to TRBJ2-5; maybe TRBD2 (6 bases). Germline V gene lookup returns CDR1 LNHDA and CDR2 SQIVND (reference sequence). CDR3 length: 13 residues. V lost 5 bases and J 7 bases, leaving 14 bases between the germline ends. Written as DNA, the CDR3 is TGTGCCAGTAGTCCCGTCGGGGGTCGGACCCAGTACTTC. Encoded protein: CASSPVGGRTQYF.

This clone was recorded only once. The chain employs TRBV19 and TRBJ1-3; D unresolved. The CDR3 contains 11 residues. The V and J ends lost 7 bases and 0 bases respectively, with 1 base between them. The germline V gene has CDR1 LNHDA and CDR2 SQIVND (reference sequence). The CDR3 spells CASTSGNTIYF. As DNA, the CDR3 is TGTGCCAGTACCTCTGGAAACACCATATATTTT.